This T cell receptor (beta chain) was retrieved from a study of T cell responses to AZD1222 COVID-19 vaccine. Whole-study findings and limits: Spike-wide vaccine-associated CD4 TCRs dominated at 160-218 and 743-854. White British donors predominated, females outnumbered males, and clonal diversity was possibly underestimated.

Sequenced by immunoSEQ multiplex PCR; TCRdb stores in-frame clones only, minus some. The repertoire holds more than 110,000 clones, with 88% as singletons. Per germline, CDR1 SGHRS and CDR2 YFSETQ. This CDR3 contains 13 residues. V shed 4 bases, J shed 5 bases, and the junction held 5 bases outside the gene matches. This clone came up once. Its cognate antigen is unknown. Source: peripheral blood, taken 28 days after the second AZD1222 dose. This receptor was identified in an adult who received the AZD1222 COVID-19 vaccine. The chain has TRBV5-1 and TRBJ1-2; 7 bases are shared with TRBD1. CDR3 residues: CASSGDSLYGYTF. In DNA, the CDR3 is TGCGCCAGCAGCGGGGACAGCCTTTATGGCTACACCTTC.